This T cell receptor (beta chain) was sequenced for a study of blood T cell repertoires in COVID-19. Study details: PBMCs, B-cell-depleted T cells, or T cells provided the cDNA or gDNA that made up the material.

The germline gives CDR1 MNHNS, CDR2 SASEGT. Trimming took off 3 bases at V and 2 bases at J, with 10 bases between the two ends. This CDR3 comprises 14 residues. Here immunoSEQ multiplex PCR was the method, and the copy in TCRdb shows in-frame clones only, minus some. The table lists around 250,000 clones, around 83% of them singletons, with about 5.7% in the top ten. The J gene is TRBJ1-2, the V gene TRBV6-1, with D possibly matching TRBD1 (5 bases). The sequence came from a man older than 75 with acute or convalescent COVID-19. Sequencing used peripheral blood. The CDR3 spells CASSERQLNYGYTF. CDR3 sequence (DNA): TGTGCCAGCAGTGAGCGACAGTTAAACTATGGCTACACCTTC.